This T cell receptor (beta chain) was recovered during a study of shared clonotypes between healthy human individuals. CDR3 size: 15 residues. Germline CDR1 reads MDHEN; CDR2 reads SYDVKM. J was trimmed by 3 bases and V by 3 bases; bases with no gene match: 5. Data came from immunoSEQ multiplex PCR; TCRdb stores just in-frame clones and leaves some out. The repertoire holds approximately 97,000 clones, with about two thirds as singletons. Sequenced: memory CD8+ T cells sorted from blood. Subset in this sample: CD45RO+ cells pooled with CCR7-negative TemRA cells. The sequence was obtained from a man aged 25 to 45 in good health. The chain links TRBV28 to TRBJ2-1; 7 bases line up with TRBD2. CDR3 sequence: CASSLGLADYNEQFF. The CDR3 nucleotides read TGTGCCAGCAGTTTGGGGCTAGCGGACTACAATGAGCAGTTCTTC.